The entry that follows covers one TCR beta chain sequence. Compared with germline, one end of the junction differs, possibly owing to a read error. The TCRbeta library was prepared with unique molecular identifiers. TCRdb used MiXCR to reprocess the PCR reads, holding one entry per CDR3 protein. Of about 400,000 distinct CDR3 sequences in the sample, roughly 20% were seen once. The CDR3 extends over 15 amino acids. Germline lookup yields CDR1 SGHAT and CDR2 FQNNGV. This record belongs to a study of T-cell reconstitution after alpha-beta-depleted transplantation in children. Sequencing used PBMCs from the stem cell graft donor, obtained from the stem cell graft. The V gene is TRBV11-2, the J gene TRBJ1-1, with TRBD1 as a possible D gene (5 bases). The sequence derives from a human donor who donated a stem cell graft to a child with acute myeloid leukemia. In DNA, the CDR3 is TGTGCCAGCATCTTAGGGAGCAGGGCGAGAACTGAAGCTTTCTTT. This gives the protein CASILGSRARTEAFF.